This entry describes one T cell receptor (beta chain). Per the study methods: Estimation of nucleated cell counts relied on the amplification of reference gene primers. TCRdb keeps only in-frame clones here, not all; method: immunoSEQ multiplex PCR. For V, J and clone size, that table is used; D and trimming come from the DNA. The sample shows around 280,000 clones, around 87% of them seen only once. Unmatched junction bases numbered 4, after V lost 7 bases and J lost 3 bases. Germline V CDR1 and CDR2: SQVTM, ANQGSEA. This CDR3 is 13 amino acids long. The sample comes from a study of blood T cell repertoires in COVID-19.

Sequencing input: peripheral blood. This receptor was taken from a woman in her twenties or thirties who had recovered from COVID-19. This chain links TRBV29-1 with TRBJ1-5; TRBD1 matches at 9 bases. CDR3 sequence: CSAGTGNNQPQHF. CDR3 coding DNA: TGCAGCGCGGGGACAGGGAACAATCAGCCCCAGCATTTT.